This T cell receptor (beta chain) was recorded in a study of blood T cell repertoires in COVID-19. Study-level information: Sites across the United States, Italy and Spain contributed samples from acute and convalescent COVID-19. Sources were T cells, B-cell-depleted T cells, or PBMCs; the material itself was cDNA or gDNA.

Original analysis: It was from reference gene primer amplification that nucleated cell counts were estimated. Assay: immunoSEQ multiplex PCR; the TCRdb copy retains only in-frame clones and omits some. V, J and clone size derive from that table, while D and trimming were established from the DNA sequence. The sample has about 150,000 clones; about 90% are singletons. Germline CDR1 reads SGHNT; CDR2 reads YENEEA. The CDR3 extends over 15 amino acids. Trimming took off 1 base at V and 0 bases at J, with 9 bases between the two ends. The clonotype was recovered from a man between 50 and 59 years old with acute or convalescent COVID-19. What was sequenced was peripheral blood. This sequence joins TRBV11-3 and TRBJ2-5, with D perhaps matching TRBD1 (6 bases). For the CDR3, the DNA is TGTGCCAGCAGCTTAGGGGGACAAAACCAAGAGACCCAGTACTTC. Protein: CASSLGGQNQETQYF.